A single sample gave rise to the 5 T cell receptor beta chains below, sequenced in a study of blood T cell repertoires in COVID-19 (TCRdb year 2020). Libraries were constructed by the immunoSEQ multiplex PCR assay. TCRdb retrieved this table from immuneACCESS and kept in-frame rearrangements only. Not all clones are present; in checked studies, unresolved V genes account for under half, and no reason is known for the remainder. Within this sample are 200,000 to 250,000 clones, with around 90% of them counted one time only. The ten top clones hold about 6% of the sample. The sample comprised PBMCs or T cells enriched from blood (not recorded which). The origin of the receptors is a woman aged 30 to 39 with acute COVID-19.

This rearrangement joins TRBV4-3 to TRBJ1-3; D call uncertain. Germline values: CDR1 LGHNA, CDR2 YSLEER. The CDR3 extends over 15 amino acids. The V end lost 4 bases, the J end lost 2 bases, and 12 bases lay between the germline ends. The CDR3 nucleotides are TGCGCCAGCAGCCCCCGACTGGCGGCTGGAAACACCATATATTTT. This sequence encodes CASSPRLAAGNTIYF.

This chain uses TRBV6-2 or TRBV6-3 with TRBJ2-7; 11 bases are a match to TRBD2. Germline V gene sequence: CDR1 MNHEY, CDR2 SVGEGT. The CDR3 totals 16 residues. V shed 6 bases and J 0 bases; nucleotides not matched to a gene: 7. As DNA, the CDR3 is TGTGCCAGCAGACCTACTAGCGGGAGAGGCTCCTACGAGCAGTACTTC. Protein product: CASRPTSGRGSYEQYF.

In DNA form, the CDR3 reads TGTGCCAGCACCACAGGGGGGGGAAGCACTGAAGCTTTCTTT. Translating gives CASTTGGGSTEAFF. The chain employs TRBV2 and TRBJ1-1; 8 bases line up with TRBD1. The CDR3 consists of 14 residues. Trimming at V came to 7 bases and at J to 4 bases, leaving 8 bases not matched to a gene. Germline V lookup: CDR1 SNHLY, CDR2 FYNNEI.

The V call is TRBV6-5, the J call TRBJ2-2, with D tentatively TRBD1 (5 bases). Germline CDR1 is MNHEY and CDR2 is SVGAGI. V was trimmed by 6 bases and J by 5 bases, leaving 13 bases between them. The CDR3 covers 14 residues. CDR3 bases: TGTGCCAGCAGGGAGATAGGGGAAACCGGGGAGCTGTTTTTT. Its protein product is CASREIGETGELFF.

The V and J genes are TRBV18 and TRBJ1-1; D not resolved. With 3 bases removed from V and 2 bases from J, the gap between germline ends came to 13 bases. The CDR3 loop spans 15 amino acids. Germline V gives CDR1 KGHSH, CDR2 LQKENI. The CDR3 region has the DNA TGTGCCAGCTCACCCGAGATCCGCTCAAACACTGAAGCTTTCTTT. This codes for CASSPEIRSNTEAFF.